The clone carrying this TCR beta chain turned up a few times. Its antigen remains unidentified. The data originate from a study of CD8 T cells in ankylosing spondylitis. Study-level findings and limits: Enrichment of disease-linked clones was reportedly significant in matched ankylosing spondylitis synovial fluid. Fewer than ten highly homologous variants made up a TCR beta motif, and this motif appeared characteristic of ankylosing spondylitis blood. Disease-associated clones were CD8+ and fairly uncommon in peripheral blood.

The germline V gene has CDR1 SNHLY and CDR2 FYNNEI. This CDR3 region has 14 residues. V gave up 3 bases and J gave up 4 bases, with 13 bases separating them. As the method for making TCR beta libraries, quantitative 5'-RACE with molecular barcodes was used. TCRdb processed the 5' RACE reads anew with MiXCR; each CDR3 protein has one entry. The repertoire includes approximately 240,000 distinct CDR3 sequences, about 10% of them detected once, and less than 3% sits in the top ten. The chain combines TRBV2 with TRBJ2-7, with D perhaps TRBD2 (6 bases). Material for sequencing was blood, either unsorted or a sorted T cell fraction (not recorded which). The source is a male donor with ankylosing spondylitis or in good health (not recorded which). The CDR3 DNA reads TGTGCCAGCAGTGAGGGAGGAGGCGTGTACGAGCAGTACTTC. Its translation: CASSEGGGVYEQYF.